These 27 T cell receptor beta chains were all obtained from the same sample, sequenced in a study of regulatory T cells in long-lasting Graves disease. Time point: newly diagnosed GD, antithyroid drugs for less than 3 months. Isolated PBMC RNA provided the starting material for the TCR library. CDR3 regions were amplified by Arm-PCR using iRepertoire HTBI primers to build TCR beta libraries. One entry per CDR3 protein, called by TCRdb with MiXCR from the multiplex PCR reads. The sample gives over 400,000 distinct CDR3 sequences, 12% to 15% of which show up once; approximately 19% is in the top ten. The same data also contributed to another study, on T cells in Graves' hyperthyroidism and ophthalmopathy.

The sequenced sample was peripheral blood mononuclear cells (PBMCs), obtained at new diagnosis, from a patient treated with antithyroid drugs. All receptors derive from a woman aged 45-60 years with Graves disease.

This clonotype occurred many times. The chain links TRBV11-3 to TRBJ2-1; possibly TRBD2 for D (5 bases). The CDR3 is 16 amino acids. Per the germline V gene, CDR1 is SGHNT and CDR2 is YENEEA. Trimming cost V 1 base and J 1 base, with 11 bases left between them. For the CDR3, the DNA is TGTGCCAGCAGCTTAGGCCTACTAGGTTCCTACAATGAGCAGTTCTTC. Protein product: CASSLGLLGSYNEQFF.

V and J are TRBV29-1 and TRBJ1-3; possible D gene TRBD1, 6 bases. Germline V gene data show CDR1 as SQVTM and CDR2 as ANQGSEA. V was trimmed by 4 bases and J by 4 bases, leaving 17 bases between them. This CDR3 has 15 amino acids. CDR3 residues: CSVVVLQGPGNTIYF. DNA for the CDR3: TGCAGCGTTGTCGTCCTACAGGGTCCAGGAAACACCATATATTTT.

This clonotype has a handful of counts. J is TRBJ2-6 and V is TRBV14, with 8 bases identical to TRBD2. Germline values: CDR1 SGHDN, CDR2 FVKESK. CDR3 size: 15 residues. After removal of 5 bases from V and 2 bases from J, the junction contained 2 bases not matched to a gene. The CDR3 here is CASSTGRAGANVLTF. The CDR3 DNA is TGTGCCAGCAGCACCGGGAGGGCTGGGGCCAACGTCCTGACTTTC.

This clonotype was observed a handful of times. The CDR3 region is CARKGMEGPSGNTIYF. The DNA for the CDR3 is TGTGCCAGAAAAGGAATGGAAGGGCCCTCTGGAAACACCATATATTTT. This rearrangement joins TRBV2 to TRBJ1-3; D call uncertain. This CDR3 has 16 amino acids. The germline gives CDR1 SNHLY, CDR2 FYNNEI. The V and J ends lost 9 bases and 0 bases respectively, with 18 bases between them.

V usage is TRBV20-1 and J usage is TRBJ1-5, with 7 bases fitting TRBD1. Germline lookup yields CDR1 DFQATT and CDR2 SNEGSKA (reference sequence). The V and J ends lost 1 base and 6 bases, in that order; junction bases with no gene match: 30. The CDR3 covers 22 residues. Here the CDR3 reads CSARVYRPLVGRGSGSTQPQHF. The CDR3 DNA is TGCAGTGCTAGAGTTTACCGGCCATTGGTGGGCAGGGGGTCGGGGTCGACTCAGCCCCAGCATTTT.

This clonotype was observed many times. The rearrangement links TRBV18 to TRBJ2-3; maybe TRBD2 (6 bases). The CDR3 has 16 residues. Germline V gene lookup returns CDR1 KGHSH and CDR2 LQKENI. The V end lost 3 bases, the J end lost 2 bases, and 15 bases lay between the germline ends. CDR3 residues: CASSPQTGALTDTQYF. The DNA for the CDR3 is TGTGCCAGCTCACCGCAGACGGGAGCCCTCACAGATACGCAGTATTTT.

A remark on this clonotype: This may arise from a read error, as a much more abundant clone is one base away. For the CDR3, the DNA is TGTGTCAGCAGTTTCGGGGTTCGGTACTATGGCTACACCTTC. Translation: CVSSFGVRYYGYTF. The V and J genes are TRBV12-3 or TRBV12-4 and TRBJ1-2, with unresolved D. The CDR3 length is 14 residues.

This clonotype was counted many times. CDR3 nucleotides: TGTGCCAGCAGTGAGTGGACAGGAGATAATTCACCCCTCCACTTT. It encodes CASSEWTGDNSPLHF. The gene calls are TRBV6-1 and TRBJ1-6, with 7 nucleotides matching TRBD1. V lost 3 bases and J lost 5; bases outside the gene matches: 4. The CDR3 consists of 15 residues. Germline lookup yields CDR1 MNHNS and CDR2 SASEGT.

This clonotype was seen a handful of times. It is likely a read error: a sequence one base away is far more abundant. J is TRBJ2-3 and V is TRBV5-8; D unresolved. CDR3 size: 13 residues. Germline CDR1 and CDR2: SGHTS and YDEGEE. The DNA of the CDR3 is TGTGCCAGCAGTTTGAGTCGCCCAGATGCGCAGTATTTT. It is translated as CASSLSRPDAQYF.

A note on this clonotype: A much larger clone is a single base away; this may be a read error. The V call is TRBV3-1, the J call TRBJ1-2; the match to TRBD1 covers 9 bases. Germline-derived CDR1 and CDR2 are LGHDT and YNNKEL (reference sequence). Trimming took 5 bases from V and 4 from J; bases not matched to a gene: 11. This CDR3 has 16 amino acids. The DNA for the CDR3 is TGTGCCAGCAGCGAGACCGGGACAGGGTCTAGCTATGGCTACACCTTC. Its protein is CASSETGTGSSYGYTF.

This clonotype was picked up many times. The J gene is TRBJ2-1, the V gene TRBV6-2 or TRBV6-3; TRBD2 matches at 10 bases. After removal of 6 bases from V and 8 bases from J, the junction contained 13 bases not matched to a gene. This CDR3 is built from 16 residues. Germline CDR1 and CDR2: MNHEY and SVGEGT. In DNA, the CDR3 is TGTGCCAGCAGCCAAACTAGCGGGATGGATGGCGATGAGCAGTTCTTC. This encodes CASSQTSGMDGDEQFF.

This clonotype was counted at least ten times. The chain combines TRBV28 with TRBJ2-2; 15 bases line up with TRBD2. Germline-derived CDR1 and CDR2 are MDHEN and SYDVKM. V was pared by 1 base and J by 2 bases, with 8 bases of the junction left unmatched. This CDR3 comprises 20 residues. The DNA of the CDR3 is TGTGCCAGCAGTTTATACTGGGGACTAGCGGGAGGAATAAACACCGGGGAGCTGTTTTTT. Its translation: CASSLYWGLAGGINTGELFF. The variable domain in full, with the rest retrieved from reference TRBV28 and TRBJ2-2, is DVKVTQSSRYLVKRTGEKVFLECVQDMDHENMFWYRQDPGLGLRLIYFSYDVKMKEKGDIPEGYSVSREKKERFSLILESASTNQTSMYLCASSLYWGLAGGINTGELFFGEGSRLTVL.

This clonotype showed up just a few times. The chain uses TRBV18 and TRBJ1-1, with D maybe TRBD1 (5 bases). The CDR3 has 14 amino acids. V was shortened by 2 bases and J by 4 bases, with 11 bases between the two germline ends. Germline CDR1 KGHSH, CDR2 LQKENI. The CDR3 sequence: CASSPELGGTEAFF. The CDR3, as DNA: TGTGCCAGCTCACCAGAGTTGGGGGGCACTGAAGCTTTCTTT.

This clonotype was picked up many times. An end of the junction does not agree with germline; a read error may underlie this. This chain joins TRBV18 and TRBJ1-4; 7 nucleotides align to TRBD1. This CDR3 has 13 residues. Germline lookup yields CDR1 KGHSH and CDR2 LQKENI. DNA for the CDR3: TGTGCCAGCTCCACAGGGGCTGGTGAAAAACTGGTTTTT. Translated, it gives CASSTGAGEKLVF.

This sequence joins TRBV4-1 and TRBJ1-2; no clear D. CDR3 length: 17 amino acids. Germline assignment: CDR1 MGHRA and CDR2 YSYEKL. V was cut by 1 base and J by 0 bases, with 15 bases left in between. The DNA for the CDR3 is TGCGCCAGCAGCCAAGGAAGACTGGGGATAGCTAACTATGGCTACACCTTC. Translating gives CASSQGRLGIANYGYTF.

At least ten counts were recorded for this clonotype. V is TRBV29-1 and J is TRBJ1-2; the D is unclear. The CDR3 has 12 residues. CDR1 is SQVTM, CDR2 ANQGSEA, per germline. V was clipped by 3 bases and J by 0 bases, with 5 bases between them. The CDR3 DNA follows: TGCAGCGTTGAGCCGCCTAACTATGGCTACACCTTC. It encodes CSVEPPNYGYTF.

There are many counts of this clonotype. The rearrangement uses TRBV7-8 and TRBJ2-7, with 7 bases fitting TRBD2. CDR3 length: 15 amino acids. In germline, CDR1 is SGHVS, CDR2 FQNEAQ. Trimming at V came to 6 bases and at J to 4 bases, leaving 12 bases not matched to a gene. Written as DNA, the CDR3 is TGTGCCAGCAGGCCTGGGGGGGGGACCTTTTACGAGCAGTACTTC. This encodes CASRPGGGTFYEQYF.

This clonotype was recorded many times. The chain couples TRBV3-1 to TRBJ2-1; D tentatively reads TRBD1 or TRBD2 (5 bases each). Germline loops: CDR1 LGHDT, CDR2 YNNKEL (reference sequence). The CDR3 runs to 15 residues. V was clipped by 2 bases and J by 5 bases, with 13 bases between them. The CDR3 DNA sequence: TGTGCCAGCAGCCAATCGGGACCGGTCCACAATGAGCAGTTCTTC. It yields the protein CASSQSGPVHNEQFF.

This clonotype was seen once. A much larger clone differs by one base, so this may be a read error. This chain uses TRBV18 with TRBJ1-1, with D hard to call. The germline V gene encodes CDR1 KGHSH and CDR2 LQKENI. CDR3 length: 14 amino acids. CDR3 residues: CASTPQQENTEAFF. CDR3 bases: TGTGCCAGCACACCTCAGCAGGAGAACACTGAAGCTTTCTTT.

This clonotype was recorded at least ten times. The V and J genes are TRBV20-1 and TRBJ2-7, with TRBD2 matching 8 bases. The CDR3 is 15 residues long. Trimming removed 3 bases from V and 3 bases from J; junction bases left unmatched: 10. Germline assignment: CDR1 DFQATT and CDR2 SNEGSKA (reference sequence). The DNA of the CDR3 is TGCAGTGCTAGTGCTTTCGCGGGAGGCCGCTACGAGCAGTACTTC. This translates into CSASAFAGGRYEQYF.

This clonotype has only a few counts. A junction end diverges from the germline sequence, so it may reflect a read error. The chain combines TRBV12-3 or TRBV12-4 with TRBJ2-1; D gene unclear. This CDR3 spans 15 amino acids. DNA of the CDR3: TGTGCCAGCGGTTTAGCCGGAACAGCCTACAATGAGCAGTTCTTC. Translating gives CASGLAGTAYNEQFF.

There are many counts of this clonotype. The chain is built from TRBV12-3 or TRBV12-4 and TRBJ2-3; 12 bases map to TRBD2. Trimming took 7 bases from V and 10 from J; bases not matched to a gene: 9. The length of the CDR3 is 14 residues. The CDR3 sequence is CASTLGLAGEPQYF. The DNA for the CDR3 is TGTGCCAGCACCCTGGGACTAGCGGGCGAGCCGCAGTATTTT.

V and J are TRBV12-5 and TRBJ1-1; 7 bases line up with TRBD1. Per the germline V gene, CDR1 is LGHNT and CDR2 is FRNRAP. V gave up 1 base and J gave up 1 base; unmatched junction bases: 3. The CDR3 is 15 amino acids. CDR3 nucleotides: TGTGCTAGTGGTTTGGGGGACAGTTCGAACACTGAAGCTTTCTTT. As protein: CASGLGDSSNTEAFF.

This clonotype was detected many times. V gene TRBV7-3 combines with J gene TRBJ2-1; D possibly uses TRBD1 or TRBD2 (7 bases each). The CDR3 sequence is 15 residues long. The germline gives CDR1 SGHTA, CDR2 FQGTGA. With 5 bases removed from V and 1 base from J, the gap between germline ends came to 12 bases. CDR3 sequence (DNA): TGTGCCAGCAGCCAGGGGGGGGCGTCCTACAATGAGCAGTTCTTC. It encodes CASSQGGASYNEQFF.

This clonotype is a singleton in its sample. The V gene is TRBV3-1, the J gene TRBJ2-7, with TRBD2 matching 8 bases. V lost 4 bases and J lost 5; bases outside the gene matches: 10. Germline lookup yields CDR1 LGHDT and CDR2 YNNKEL (reference sequence). The CDR3 runs to 15 residues. The CDR3 region is CASSRVAGGRDEQYF. DNA for the CDR3: TGTGCCAGCAGCCGGGTGGCGGGAGGTCGCGACGAGCAGTACTTC.

This clonotype has just a few counts. This sequence joins TRBV6-1 and TRBJ2-7; the D call may be TRBD1 or TRBD2 (5 bases each). This CDR3 spans 14 amino acids. Germline V lookup: CDR1 MNHNS, CDR2 SASEGT. V was pared by 6 bases and J by 2 bases, with 14 bases between. The CDR3 coding sequence is TGTGCCAGCAGCCTCCGGGACGGAACCTACGAGCAGTACTTC. It translates to CASSLRDGTYEQYF.

This clonotype was counted only a few times. This rearrangement joins TRBV7-8 to TRBJ2-7; possible D gene TRBD1, 6 bases. Trimming took off 5 bases at V and 7 bases at J, with 18 bases between the two ends. The CDR3 runs 14 residues. Germline V gene lookup returns CDR1 SGHVS and CDR2 FQNEAQ. Here the CDR3 reads CASSRQTGTREQYF. The CDR3 DNA reads TGTGCCAGCAGCCGACAGACAGGTACAAGGGAGCAGTACTTC.